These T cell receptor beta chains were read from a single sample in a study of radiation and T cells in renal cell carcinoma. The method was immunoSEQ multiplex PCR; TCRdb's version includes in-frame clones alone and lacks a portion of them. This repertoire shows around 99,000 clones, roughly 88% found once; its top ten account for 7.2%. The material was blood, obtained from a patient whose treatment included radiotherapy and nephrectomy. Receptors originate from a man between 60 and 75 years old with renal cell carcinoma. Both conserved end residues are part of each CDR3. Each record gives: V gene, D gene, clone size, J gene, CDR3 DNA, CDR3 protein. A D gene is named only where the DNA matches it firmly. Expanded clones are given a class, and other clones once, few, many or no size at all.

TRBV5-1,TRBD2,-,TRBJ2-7,TGCGCCAGCAGCTTGGGCGGGGGTGGTTACGAGCAGTACTTC,CASSLGGGGYEQYF
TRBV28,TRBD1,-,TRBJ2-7,TGTGCCAGCAGTGACCGACAGGGTCGCTACGAGCAGTACTTC,CASSDRQGRYEQYF
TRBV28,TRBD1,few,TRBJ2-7,TGTGCCAGCATTGCAGGGGGCTCCTACGAGCAGTACTTC,CASIAGGSYEQYF
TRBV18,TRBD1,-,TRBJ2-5,TGTGCCAGCTCACTTGCGCCGACAGGGGCTGAGACCCAGTACTTC,CASSLAPTGAETQYF
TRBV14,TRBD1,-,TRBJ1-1,TGTGCCAGCAGCCAGCTTACCGGGACAGTGAACACTGAAGCTTTCTTT,CASSQLTGTVNTEAFF
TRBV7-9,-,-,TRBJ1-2,TGTGCCAGCAGCCGAGTCGAGTATGGCTACACCTTC,CASSRVEYGYTF
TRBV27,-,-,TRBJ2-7,TGTGCCAGCAGTTTACAGGGATTCCACGAGCAGTACTTC,CASSLQGFHEQYF
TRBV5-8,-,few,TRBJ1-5,TGTGCCAGCAGCGGCGGACTGCACAATCAGCCCCAGCATTTT,CASSGGLHNQPQHF
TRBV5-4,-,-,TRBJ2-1,TGTGCCAGCAGGGGTACTTCCCCCTCCTACAATGAGCAGTTCTTC,CASRGTSPSYNEQFF
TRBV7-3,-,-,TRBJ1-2,TGTGCCAGCAGCTTAGAGGGGTCTGACTATGGCTACACCTTC,CASSLEGSDYGYTF
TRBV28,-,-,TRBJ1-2,TGTGCCAGCAGTTTGGCGACCGGGAATAACTATGGCTACACCTTC,CASSLATGNNYGYTF
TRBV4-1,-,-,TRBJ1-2,TGCGCCAGCAGCCAAGACCCAGGGCAGACCTATGGCTACACCTTC,CASSQDPGQTYGYTF
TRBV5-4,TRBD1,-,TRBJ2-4,TGTGCCAGCAGCTCCCAGGGGGCGAGAAACATTCAGTACTTC,CASSSQGARNIQYF
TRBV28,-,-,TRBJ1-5,TGTGCCAGCAGTTCCCCCCTCACCACAGGGAAGCCCCAGCATTTT,CASSSPLTTGKPQHF
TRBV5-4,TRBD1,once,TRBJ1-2,TGTGCCAGCAGCTCTTCGACAGGGGTCTATGGCTACACCTTC,CASSSSTGVYGYTF
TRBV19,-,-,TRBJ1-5,TGTGCCAGTAGTAATCCAGCCCGGGGTGGGGAACAGCCCCAGCATTTT,CASSNPARGGEQPQHF
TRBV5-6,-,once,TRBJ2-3,TGTGCCAGCAGCTTGGGGCCAGGGGGCACAGATACGCAGTATTTT,CASSLGPGGTDTQYF
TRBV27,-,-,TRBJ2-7,TGTGCCAGCAGTTTAGGCAGCACCTACGAGCAGTACTTC,CASSLGSTYEQYF
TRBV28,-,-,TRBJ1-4,TGTGCCAGCTGGACAGAACCTGAAAAACTGTTTTTT,CASWTEPEKLFF
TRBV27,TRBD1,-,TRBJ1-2,TGTGCCAGCAGCTTACAAGACAGGGGTTTCGATGGCTACACCTTC,CASSLQDRGFDGYTF
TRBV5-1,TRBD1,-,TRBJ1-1,TGCGCCAGCAGCTGGACAGGGGTGCACACTGAAGCTTTCTTT,CASSWTGVHTEAFF
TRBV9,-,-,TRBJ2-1,TGTGCCAGCAGCTCTCTTAGGGGTGAGCAGTTCTTC,CASSSLRGEQFF
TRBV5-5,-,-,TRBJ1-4,TGTGCCAGCAGCTCGTCCCCTAGGACAACTAATGAAAAACTGTTTTTT,CASSSSPRTTNEKLFF
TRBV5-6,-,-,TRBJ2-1,TGTGCCAGCAGCTTGGTCGTAGACAATGAGCAGTTCTTC,CASSLVVDNEQFF
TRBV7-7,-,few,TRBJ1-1,TGTGCCAGCAGCTTAGTGGAGGGAACTGAAGCTTTCTTT,CASSLVEGTEAFF
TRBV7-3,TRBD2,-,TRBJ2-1,TGTGCCAGCAGCTTAGGACTAGCGGTTTTAAATGAGCAGTTCTTC,CASSLGLAVLNEQFF
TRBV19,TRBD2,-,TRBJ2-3,TGTGCCAGTAGCCGGACTAGCGGGAGAGATACGCAGTATTTT,CASSRTSGRDTQYF
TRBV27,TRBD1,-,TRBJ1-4,TGTGCCAGCCGAGGGACAGCTGAAAAACTGTTTTTT,CASRGTAEKLFF
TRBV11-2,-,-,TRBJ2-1,TGTGCCAGCAGAAAGCTTGGGCGCGATGAGCAGTTCTTC,CASRKLGRDEQFF
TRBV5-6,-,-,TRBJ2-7,TGTGCCAGCAGCTTTAATTGGGTCAACCCCAGCGAGCAGTACTTC,CASSFNWVNPSEQYF
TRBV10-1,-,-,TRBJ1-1,TGCGCCAGCAGTGAGTTGAGGGGTAGCACTGAAGCTTTCTTT,CASSELRGSTEAFF
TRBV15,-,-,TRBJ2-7,TGTGCCACCAGCAGAGAATTAAGGGTCACCTACGAGCAGTACTTC,CATSRELRVTYEQYF
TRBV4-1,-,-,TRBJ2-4,TGCGCCAGCAGCCAAGGGGTCAATGGGGACATTCAGTACTTC,CASSQGVNGDIQYF
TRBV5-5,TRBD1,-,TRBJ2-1,TGTGCCAGCAGCCCTCGGGACCCCGGGACAGGATTCTACAATGAGCAGTTCTTC,CASSPRDPGTGFYNEQFF
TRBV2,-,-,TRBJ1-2,TGTGCCAGCAGTGAACGGGAGTGGAACTATGGCTACACCTTC,CASSEREWNYGYTF
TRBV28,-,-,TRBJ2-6,TGTGCCAGCACCTTGGCACTCTCTGGGGCCAACGTCCTGACTTTC,CASTLALSGANVLTF
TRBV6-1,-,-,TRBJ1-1,TGTGCCACCCTGGTGGGGGCCATGGTGAACACTGAAGCTTTCTTT,CATLVGAMVNTEAFF
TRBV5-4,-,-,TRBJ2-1,TGTGCCAGCAGCTTGAGGGAGAACCGCCTATTAGACAATGAGCAGTTCTTC,CASSLRENRLLDNEQFF
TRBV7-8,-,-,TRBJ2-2,TGTGCCAGCAGCTTAAAGTTGACCGGGGAGCTGTTTTTT,CASSLKLTGELFF
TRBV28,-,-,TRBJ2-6,TGTGCCAGCAGTCCCCGACAGAGCTCTGGGGCCAACGTCCTGACTTTC,CASSPRQSSGANVLTF
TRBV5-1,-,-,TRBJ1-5,TGCGCCAGCAGCGTGGACGCAAATCAGCCCCAGCATTTT,CASSVDANQPQHF
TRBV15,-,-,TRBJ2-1,TGTGCCACCAGGGACAATGAGCAGTTCTTC,CATRDNEQFF
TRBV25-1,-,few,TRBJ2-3,TGTGCCAGCAGTGGCACAGGGGACCCCGGGAGATCAGATACGCAGTATTTT,CASSGTGDPGRSDTQYF
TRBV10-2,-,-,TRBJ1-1,TGCGCCAGCAGTGAGACTAACACTAGCACAGCTGAAGCTTTCTTT,CASSETNTSTAEAFF
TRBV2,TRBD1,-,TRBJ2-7,TGTGCCAGCAGAGGGACAGACTACGAGCAGTACTTC,CASRGTDYEQYF
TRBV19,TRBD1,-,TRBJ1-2,TGTGCCAGTAGTCTCATCCTTGACAGGGCGGAAGGCTACACCTTC,CASSLILDRAEGYTF
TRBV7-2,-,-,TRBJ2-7,TGTGCCAGCAGCTCCCCCCAGGGGGGGCTTAACTACGAGCAGTACTTC,CASSSPQGGLNYEQYF
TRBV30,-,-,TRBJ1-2,TGTGCCTGGAGGGGGCAGGGCTCCTATGGCTACACCTTC,CAWRGQGSYGYTF
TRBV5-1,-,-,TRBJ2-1,TGCGCCAGCAGCCCTTCCCGGGCCCCGAGGGGCAATGAGCAGTTCTTC,CASSPSRAPRGNEQFF
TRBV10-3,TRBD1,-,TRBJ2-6,TGTGCCATCAGTCGAAGCGCAGGGGGCGCCGGTGGGGCCAACGTCCTGACTTTC,CAISRSAGGAGGANVLTF
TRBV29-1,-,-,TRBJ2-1,TGCAGCGTTGAAGAGGGGCGCAAAGGGTTCTTC,CSVEEGRKGFF
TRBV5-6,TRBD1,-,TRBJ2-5,TGTGCCAGCAGCATAGACAGGGGAGGAGAGACCCAGTACTTC,CASSIDRGGETQYF
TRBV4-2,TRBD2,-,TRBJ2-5,TGTGCCAGCAGCCAAGGGACTAGCGGCCAAGAGACCCAGTACTTC,CASSQGTSGQETQYF
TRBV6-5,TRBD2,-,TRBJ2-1,TGTGCCAGTGAAGCAGCGGGAGGGGTCTACAATGAGCAGTTCTTC,CASEAAGGVYNEQFF
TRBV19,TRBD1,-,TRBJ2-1,TGTGCCAGTAGTATACGCCAGGGGGCTGGGATCAATGAGCAGTTCTTC,CASSIRQGAGINEQFF
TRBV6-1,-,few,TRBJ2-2,TGTGCCAGCACGTTGACAGTTACCGGGGAGCTGTTTTTT,CASTLTVTGELFF
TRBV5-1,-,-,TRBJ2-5,TGCGCCAGCAGCCGAAGCGGCCGGCCGGGAGAGACCCAGTACTTC,CASSRSGRPGETQYF
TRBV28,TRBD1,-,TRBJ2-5,TGTGCCAGCAGTTTATGGACAGGGAAGACAGAGACCCAGTACTTC,CASSLWTGKTETQYF